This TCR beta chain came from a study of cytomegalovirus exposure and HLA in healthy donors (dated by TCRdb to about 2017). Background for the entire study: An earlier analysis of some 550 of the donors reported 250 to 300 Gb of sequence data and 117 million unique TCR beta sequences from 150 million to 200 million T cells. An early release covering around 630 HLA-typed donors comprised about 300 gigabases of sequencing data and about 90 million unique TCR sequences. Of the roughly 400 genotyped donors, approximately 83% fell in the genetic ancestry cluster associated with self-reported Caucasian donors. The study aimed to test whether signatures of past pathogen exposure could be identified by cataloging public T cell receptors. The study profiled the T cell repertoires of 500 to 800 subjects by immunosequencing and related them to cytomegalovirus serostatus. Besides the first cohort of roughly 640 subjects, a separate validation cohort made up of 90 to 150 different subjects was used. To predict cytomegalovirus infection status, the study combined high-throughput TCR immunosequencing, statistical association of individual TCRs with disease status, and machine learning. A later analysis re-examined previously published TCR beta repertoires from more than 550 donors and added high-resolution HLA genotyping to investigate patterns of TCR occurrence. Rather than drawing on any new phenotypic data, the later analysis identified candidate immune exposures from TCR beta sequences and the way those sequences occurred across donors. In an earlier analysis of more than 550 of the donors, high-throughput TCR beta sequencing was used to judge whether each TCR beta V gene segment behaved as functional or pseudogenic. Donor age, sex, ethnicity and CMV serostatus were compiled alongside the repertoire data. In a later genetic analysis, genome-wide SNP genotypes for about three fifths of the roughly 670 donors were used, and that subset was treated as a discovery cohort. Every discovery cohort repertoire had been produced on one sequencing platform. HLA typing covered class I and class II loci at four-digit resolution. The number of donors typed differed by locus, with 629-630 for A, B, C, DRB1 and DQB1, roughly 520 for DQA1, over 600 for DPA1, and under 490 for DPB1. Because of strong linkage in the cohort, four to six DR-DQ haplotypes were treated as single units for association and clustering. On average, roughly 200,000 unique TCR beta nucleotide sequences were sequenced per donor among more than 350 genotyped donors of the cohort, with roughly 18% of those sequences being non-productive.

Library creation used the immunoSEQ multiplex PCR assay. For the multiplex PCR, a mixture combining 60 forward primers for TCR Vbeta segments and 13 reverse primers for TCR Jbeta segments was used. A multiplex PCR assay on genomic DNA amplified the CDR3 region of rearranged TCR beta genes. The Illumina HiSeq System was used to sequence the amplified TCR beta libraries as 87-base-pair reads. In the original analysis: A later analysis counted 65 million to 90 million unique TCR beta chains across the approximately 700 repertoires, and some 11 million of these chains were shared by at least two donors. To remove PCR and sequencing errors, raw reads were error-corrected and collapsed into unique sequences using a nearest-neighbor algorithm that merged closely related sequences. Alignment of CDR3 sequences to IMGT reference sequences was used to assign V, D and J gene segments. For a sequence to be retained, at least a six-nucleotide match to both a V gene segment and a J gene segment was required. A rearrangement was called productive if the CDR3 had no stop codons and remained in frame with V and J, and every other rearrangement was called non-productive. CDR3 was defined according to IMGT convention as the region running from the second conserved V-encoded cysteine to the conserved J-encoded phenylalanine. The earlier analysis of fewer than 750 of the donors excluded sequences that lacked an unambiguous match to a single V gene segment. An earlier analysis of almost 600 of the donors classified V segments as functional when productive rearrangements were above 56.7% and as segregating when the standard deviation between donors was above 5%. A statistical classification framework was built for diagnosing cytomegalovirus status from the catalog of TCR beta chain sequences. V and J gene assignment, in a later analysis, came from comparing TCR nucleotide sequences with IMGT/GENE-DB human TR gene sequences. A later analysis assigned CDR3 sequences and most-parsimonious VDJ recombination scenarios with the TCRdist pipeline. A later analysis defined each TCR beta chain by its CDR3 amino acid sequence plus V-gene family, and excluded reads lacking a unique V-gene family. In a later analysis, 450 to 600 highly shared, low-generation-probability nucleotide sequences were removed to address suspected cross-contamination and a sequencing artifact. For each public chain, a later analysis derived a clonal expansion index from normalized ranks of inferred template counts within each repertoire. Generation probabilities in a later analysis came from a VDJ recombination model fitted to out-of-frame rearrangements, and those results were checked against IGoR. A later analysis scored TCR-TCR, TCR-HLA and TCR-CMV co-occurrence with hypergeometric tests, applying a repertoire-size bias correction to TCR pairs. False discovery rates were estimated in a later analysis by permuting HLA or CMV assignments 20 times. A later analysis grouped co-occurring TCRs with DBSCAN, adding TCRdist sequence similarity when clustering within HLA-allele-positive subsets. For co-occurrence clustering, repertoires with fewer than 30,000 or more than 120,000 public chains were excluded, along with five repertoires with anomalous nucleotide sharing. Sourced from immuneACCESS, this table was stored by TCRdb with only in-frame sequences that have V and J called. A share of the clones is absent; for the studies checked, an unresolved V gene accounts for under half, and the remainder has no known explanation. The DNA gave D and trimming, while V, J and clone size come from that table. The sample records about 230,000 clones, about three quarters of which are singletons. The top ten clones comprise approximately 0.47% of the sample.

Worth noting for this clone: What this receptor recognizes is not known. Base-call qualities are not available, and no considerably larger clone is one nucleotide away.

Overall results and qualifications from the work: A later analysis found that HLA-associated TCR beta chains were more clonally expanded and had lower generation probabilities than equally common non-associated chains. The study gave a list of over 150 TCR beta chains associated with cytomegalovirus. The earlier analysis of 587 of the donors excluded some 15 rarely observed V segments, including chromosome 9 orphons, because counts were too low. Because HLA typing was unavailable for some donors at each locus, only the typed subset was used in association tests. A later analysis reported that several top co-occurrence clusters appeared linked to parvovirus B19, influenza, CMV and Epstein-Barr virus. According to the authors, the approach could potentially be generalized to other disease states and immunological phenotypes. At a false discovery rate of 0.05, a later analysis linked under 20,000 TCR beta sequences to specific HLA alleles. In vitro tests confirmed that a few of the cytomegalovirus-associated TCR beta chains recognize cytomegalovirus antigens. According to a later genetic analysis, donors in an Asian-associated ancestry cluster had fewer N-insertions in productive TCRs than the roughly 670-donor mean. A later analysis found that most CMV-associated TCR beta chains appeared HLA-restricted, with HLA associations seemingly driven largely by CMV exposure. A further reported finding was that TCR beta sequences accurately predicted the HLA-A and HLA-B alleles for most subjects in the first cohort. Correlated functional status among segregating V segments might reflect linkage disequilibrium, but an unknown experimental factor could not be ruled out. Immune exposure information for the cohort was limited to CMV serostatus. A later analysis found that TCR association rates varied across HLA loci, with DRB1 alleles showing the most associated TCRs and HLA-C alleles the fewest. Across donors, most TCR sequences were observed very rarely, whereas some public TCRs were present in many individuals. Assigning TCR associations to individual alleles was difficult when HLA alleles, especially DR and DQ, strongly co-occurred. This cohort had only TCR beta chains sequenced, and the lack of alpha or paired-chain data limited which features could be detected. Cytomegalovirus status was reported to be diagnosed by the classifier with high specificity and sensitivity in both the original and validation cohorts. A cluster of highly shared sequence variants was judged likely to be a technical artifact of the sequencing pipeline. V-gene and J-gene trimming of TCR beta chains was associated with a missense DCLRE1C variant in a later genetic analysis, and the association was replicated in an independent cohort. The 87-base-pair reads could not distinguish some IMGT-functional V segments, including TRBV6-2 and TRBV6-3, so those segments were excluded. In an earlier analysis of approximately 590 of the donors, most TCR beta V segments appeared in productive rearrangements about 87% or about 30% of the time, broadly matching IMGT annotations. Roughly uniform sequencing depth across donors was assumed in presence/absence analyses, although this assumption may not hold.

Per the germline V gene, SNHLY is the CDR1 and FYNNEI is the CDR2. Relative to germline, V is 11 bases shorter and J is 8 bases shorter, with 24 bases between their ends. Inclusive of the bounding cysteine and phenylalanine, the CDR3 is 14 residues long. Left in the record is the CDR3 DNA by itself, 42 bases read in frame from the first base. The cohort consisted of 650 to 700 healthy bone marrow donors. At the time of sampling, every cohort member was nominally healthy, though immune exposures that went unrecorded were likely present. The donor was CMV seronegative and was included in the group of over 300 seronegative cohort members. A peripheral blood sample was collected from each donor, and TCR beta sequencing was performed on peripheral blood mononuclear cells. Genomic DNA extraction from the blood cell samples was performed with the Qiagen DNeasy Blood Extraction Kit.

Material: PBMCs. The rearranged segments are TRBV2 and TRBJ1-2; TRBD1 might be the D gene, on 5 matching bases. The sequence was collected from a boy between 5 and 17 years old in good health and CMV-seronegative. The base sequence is TGTGCCGTATCGAGGGAGAGAGGGGACTGGGGCTACACCTTC. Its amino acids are CAVSRERGDWGYTF.